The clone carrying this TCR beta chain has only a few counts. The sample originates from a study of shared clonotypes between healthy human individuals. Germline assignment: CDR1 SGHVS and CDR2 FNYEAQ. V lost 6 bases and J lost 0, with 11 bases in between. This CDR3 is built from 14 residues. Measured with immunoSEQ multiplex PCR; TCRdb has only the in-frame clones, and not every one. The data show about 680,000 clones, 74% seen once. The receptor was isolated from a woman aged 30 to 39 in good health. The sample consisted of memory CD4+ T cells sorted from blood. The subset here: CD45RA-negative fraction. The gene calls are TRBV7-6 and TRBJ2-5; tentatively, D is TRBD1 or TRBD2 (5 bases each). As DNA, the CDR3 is TGTGCCAGCAGTTCTCCGGGACACCAAGAGACCCAGTACTTC. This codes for CASSSPGHQETQYF.